Listed below are T cell receptor beta chains from one sample, sequenced in a study of response to subunit inactivated influenza vaccine. TCRdb recomputed calls from the RT-PCR reads with MiXCR, one row per CDR3 protein. The table has a few hundred thousand distinct CDR3 sequences, approximately 9.9% seen once; the top ten hold more than 10%. Sequencing used PBMCs from blood, obtained 45 days after vaccination. These receptors were obtained from a middle-aged man who received an inactivated influenza vaccine. The CDR3 runs from the conserved cysteine through the conserved F or W. The D gene is left open where the match is weak. Size is omitted from some rows. Given values are once, few, many or a class for expanded clones.

size	J	D	V	CDR3	DNA
NA	TRBJ2-5	NA	TRBV4-1	CASSPEPKRTQYF	TGCGCCAGCAGCCCCGAACCGAAACGGACCCAGTACTTC
NA	TRBJ2-3	TRBD2	TRBV5-5	CASSAGGGRTDTQYF	TGTGCCAGCAGCGCGGGAGGCGGGAGGACAGATACGCAGTATTTT
few	TRBJ2-5	NA	TRBV5-1	CASSLVRTPEEETQYF	TGCGCCAGCAGCTTGGTGCGGACGCCAGAAGAAGAGACCCAGTACTTC
many	TRBJ2-3	NA	TRBV10-3	CAISDRRGLTDTQYF	TGTGCCATCAGTGATAGGCGGGGGCTCACAGATACGCAGTATTTT
NA	TRBJ2-1	NA	TRBV29-1	CSVAMGSSYNEQFF	TGCAGCGTTGCAATGGGGAGCTCCTACAATGAGCAGTTCTTC
NA	TRBJ2-5	TRBD1	TRBV4-1	CASSRIGTAQETQYF	TGCGCCAGCAGCCGTATTGGGACAGCCCAAGAGACCCAGTACTTC
many	TRBJ2-3	NA	TRBV20-1	CSAPPHSTDTQYF	TGCAGTGCTCCCCCTCACTCCACAGATACGCAGTATTTT
few	TRBJ2-5	NA	TRBV20-1	CSRDYQETQYF	TGCAGTCGGGATTACCAAGAGACCCAGTACTTC
few	TRBJ1-6	NA	TRBV10-2	CASSGRDKGFSPLHF	TGCGCCAGCAGTGGTCGGGACAAAGGATTTTCACCCCTCCACTTT
many	TRBJ2-1	NA	TRBV2	CASSEARAVSYNEQFF	TGTGCCAGCAGTGAAGCGCGCGCGGTCTCCTACAATGAGCAGTTCTTC
NA	TRBJ1-2	NA	TRBV28	CASSAPSANYGYTF	TGTGCCAGCAGTGCGCCCTCGGCTAACTATGGCTACACCTTC
NA	TRBJ2-5	NA	TRBV9	CASSVQPGGEETQYF	TGTGCCAGCAGCGTTCAGCCTGGGGGAGAAGAGACCCAGTACTTC
few	TRBJ1-2	TRBD1	TRBV5-1	CASSFRDRYSNYGYTF	TGCGCCAGCAGCTTCCGGGACAGATACTCTAACTATGGCTACACCTTC
NA	TRBJ2-1	NA	TRBV12-3/TRBV12-4	CASSFTIDEQFF	TGTGCCAGCAGTTTCACAATCGATGAGCAGTTCTTC
few	TRBJ2-7	NA	TRBV12-3/TRBV12-4	CASSFGGAEQYF	TGTGCCAGCAGTTTTGGAGGGGCCGAGCAGTACTTC
NA	TRBJ2-3	NA	TRBV20-1	CSATRLDTQYF	TGCAGTGCTACTCGACTAGATACGCAGTATTTT
few	TRBJ2-2	NA	TRBV12-3/TRBV12-4	CASSLGPMAGELFF	TGTGCCAGCAGTTTGGGGCCGATGGCCGGGGAGCTGTTTTTT
few	TRBJ2-3	TRBD1	TRBV7-6	CASSLAYPGGGADTQYF	TGTGCCAGCAGCTTAGCGTATCCAGGGGGTGGTGCAGATACGCAGTATTTT
few	TRBJ2-3	NA	TRBV11-2	CASSPPQTLADTQYF	TGTGCCAGCAGCCCCCCTCAGACATTGGCAGATACGCAGTATTTT
NA	TRBJ2-7	NA	TRBV12-3/TRBV12-4	CASSLDPTSYEQYF	TGTGCCAGCAGTTTAGATCCCACCTCCTACGAGCAGTACTTC
few	TRBJ2-5	TRBD2	TRBV19	CASSDPLELAEETQYF	TGTGCCAGTAGTGACCCCCTCGAACTAGCGGAAGAGACCCAGTACTTC
few	TRBJ1-4	TRBD1	TRBV20-1	CSAVNRGNEKLFF	TGCAGTGCTGTAAACAGGGGTAATGAAAAACTGTTTTTT
many	TRBJ2-1	TRBD2	TRBV20-1	CSASGRAASSYNEQFF	TGCAGTGCTAGCGGGAGGGCCGCCAGCTCCTACAATGAGCAGTTCTTC
many	TRBJ2-3	TRBD2	TRBV20-1	CSADTSGGPGDTQYF	TGCAGTGCTGACACTAGCGGGGGGCCGGGAGATACGCAGTATTTT
few	TRBJ1-5	NA	TRBV28	CASTGTSVRNQPQHF	TGTGCCAGCACCGGGACGTCGGTCCGCAATCAGCCCCAGCATTTT
few	TRBJ1-2	NA	TRBV4-3	CASSLMAGPNFGYTF	TGCGCCAGCAGCCTGATGGCGGGACCCAATTTTGGCTACACCTTC
many	TRBJ2-7	TRBD2	TRBV12-3/TRBV12-4	CASSRALAGLYEQYF	TGTGCCAGCAGCCGAGCACTAGCGGGACTCTACGAGCAGTACTTC
many	TRBJ2-7	NA	TRBV4-3	CASSQEQGSYEQYF	TGCGCCAGCAGCCAAGAACAGGGTTCATACGAGCAGTACTTC
many	TRBJ2-5	TRBD2	TRBV5-1	CASSLAGGAETQYF	TGTGCCAGCAGCCTCGCCGGGGGGGCGGAGACCCAGTACTTC
few	TRBJ2-7	TRBD1	TRBV4-1	CASSLGTGRDEQYF	TGCGCCAGCAGCCTCGGGACAGGGCGGGACGAGCAGTACTTC
many	TRBJ2-5	NA	TRBV7-2	CASSLGVGRETQYF	TGTGCCAGCAGCTTAGGGGTAGGGCGGGAGACCCAGTACTTC
many	TRBJ2-7	NA	TRBV4-2	CASSQERTGSYEQYF	TGTGCCAGCAGCCAAGAAAGGACCGGATCCTACGAGCAGTACTTC
NA	TRBJ2-1	TRBD2	TRBV10-3	CAISDPAPSGGYEQFF	TGTGCCATCAGTGACCCGGCCCCTAGCGGGGGATATGAGCAGTTCTTC
NA	TRBJ2-7	NA	TRBV29-1	CSVEKAAASSYEQYF	TGCAGCGTTGAAAAGGCAGCAGCAAGCTCCTACGAGCAGTACTTC
few	TRBJ2-7	NA	TRBV11-2	CASSIGHEQYF	TGTGCCAGCAGCATAGGACACGAGCAGTACTTC
few	TRBJ2-1	TRBD2	TRBV7-8	CASGSLVWGLAGKSGEQFF	TGTGCCAGCGGGAGCTTAGTGTGGGGCCTAGCGGGGAAAAGTGGTGAGCAGTTCTTC
many	TRBJ1-4	NA	TRBV20-1	CSARKGRDEKLFF	TGCAGTGCTAGAAAGGGTCGAGATGAAAAACTGTTTTTT
NA	TRBJ2-3	NA	TRBV29-1	CSVGADTQYF	TGCAGCGTTGGGGCAGATACGCAGTATTTT
NA	TRBJ2-3	NA	TRBV15	CATSKDPGGGDTQYF	TGTGCCACCAGCAAAGACCCTGGGGGCGGAGATACGCAGTATTTT
NA	TRBJ2-3	NA	TRBV3-1	CASSQPRGTQYF	TGTGCCAGCAGCCAACCTCGGGGTACGCAGTATTTT
NA	TRBJ2-7	NA	TRBV3-1	CASSQDTPHLDGYEQYF	TGTGCCAGCAGCCAAGATACCCCCCACTTAGACGGCTACGAGCAGTACTTC
NA	TRBJ2-1	TRBD2	TRBV4-3	CASSQDGLAGGGSGQFF	TGCGCCAGCAGCCAAGATGGACTAGCGGGGGGGGGTTCTGGGCAGTTCTTC
NA	TRBJ2-7	TRBD1	TRBV20-1	CSATGETYEQYF	TGCAGTGCGACAGGGGAAACGTACGAGCAGTACTTC
NA	TRBJ2-7	NA	TRBV19	CASTESGGEGYEQYF	TGTGCCAGTACAGAAAGTGGCGGGGAAGGCTACGAGCAGTACTTC
NA	TRBJ2-1	NA	TRBV5-6	CDSSFGTVNNEQFF	TGTGACAGCAGCTTTGGGACTGTAAACAATGAGCAGTTCTTC
many	TRBJ2-1	NA	TRBV21-1	CASSYHRQGSYNEQFF	TGTGCCAGCAGCTACCACCGACAGGGCTCCTACAATGAGCAGTTCTTC
many	TRBJ2-2	TRBD1	TRBV10-3	CAISAGTARRNTGELFF	TGTGCCATCAGTGCCGGGACAGCCCGTCGGAACACCGGGGAGCTGTTTTTT
many	TRBJ1-6	NA	TRBV7-8	CASSGNSPLHF	TGTGCCAGCAGTGGGAATTCACCCCTCCACTTT
NA	TRBJ1-5	NA	TRBV12-3/TRBV12-4	CASIAGERRSNQPQHF	TGTGCCAGCATCGCCGGGGAGAGACGTAGCAATCAGCCCCAGCATTTT
few	TRBJ2-1	TRBD2	TRBV29-1	CSVEPLAGEVEQFF	TGCAGCGTCGAACCTCTAGCGGGAGAGGTTGAGCAGTTCTTC
few	TRBJ1-2	NA	TRBV7-2	CASSLGYMAGYGYTF	TGTGCCAGCAGCTTAGGATACATGGCAGGCTATGGCTACACCTTC
NA	TRBJ2-4	NA	TRBV20-1	CSARDIVGGYIQYF	TGCAGTGCTAGAGATATTGTTGGCGGTTACATTCAGTACTTC
few	TRBJ2-1	NA	TRBV20-1	CSAREGGSYNEQFF	TGCAGTGCTAGAGAGGGGGGATCCTACAATGAGCAGTTCTTC
many	TRBJ2-5	NA	TRBV5-1	CASSRGSEQETQYF	TGCGCCAGCAGCAGAGGTAGCGAACAAGAGACCCAGTACTTC
NA	TRBJ1-2	NA	TRBV28	CASRPDSSNYGYTF	TGTGCCAGCAGACCGGACAGTTCTAACTATGGCTACACCTTC
NA	TRBJ2-1	TRBD1	TRBV12-3/TRBV12-4	CASRSPGTGGEQFF	TGTGCCAGCAGAAGTCCCGGGACAGGGGGTGAGCAGTTCTTC
many	TRBJ2-2	NA	TRBV5-1	CASSLDPITGELFF	TGCGCCAGCAGCCTGGACCCAATCACCGGGGAGCTGTTTTTT